This TCR beta chain emerged from a study of vaccination effects on CD4 cells after COVID-19. CDR3 length: 14 amino acids. V dropped 5 bases and J dropped 7 bases, with 18 bases sitting between them. The germline gives CDR1 SEHNR, CDR2 FQNEAQ (reference sequence). Ahead of sequencing, the ViraFEST assay grew antigen-specific CD4+ T cells using viral peptide pools. The culture ran for approximately 10 days before CD4+ T cells were isolated. SARS-CoV-2 infection was confirmed by PCR in the person between March and December 2020. Using immunoSEQ multiplex PCR, the repertoire was profiled, and TCRdb retains in-frame clones only, with some absent. The sample lists 22,000 or so clones, 75% to 85% occurring once. As to this clone: As yet, its antigen is unknown.

The J gene is TRBJ2-7, the V gene TRBV7-9, with D tentatively TRBD1 (7 bases). This clonotype was sampled from a human donor who had a prior SARS-CoV-2 infection. The specimen comprised CD4+ T cells from PBMCs cultured with a peptide pool, sampled before COVID-19 vaccination. DNA of the CDR3: TGTGCCAGCAGCCTTAACATTCCAGGGGGGGAGCAGTACTTC. This sequence encodes CASSLNIPGGEQYF. Full variable domain (rest looked up from reference TRBV7-9 and TRBJ2-7): DTGVSQNPRHKITKRGQNVTFRCDPISEHNRLYWYRQTLGQGPEFLTYFQNEAQLEKSRLLSDRFSAERPKGSFSTLEIQRTEQGDSAMYLCASSLNIPGGEQYFGPGTRLTVT.